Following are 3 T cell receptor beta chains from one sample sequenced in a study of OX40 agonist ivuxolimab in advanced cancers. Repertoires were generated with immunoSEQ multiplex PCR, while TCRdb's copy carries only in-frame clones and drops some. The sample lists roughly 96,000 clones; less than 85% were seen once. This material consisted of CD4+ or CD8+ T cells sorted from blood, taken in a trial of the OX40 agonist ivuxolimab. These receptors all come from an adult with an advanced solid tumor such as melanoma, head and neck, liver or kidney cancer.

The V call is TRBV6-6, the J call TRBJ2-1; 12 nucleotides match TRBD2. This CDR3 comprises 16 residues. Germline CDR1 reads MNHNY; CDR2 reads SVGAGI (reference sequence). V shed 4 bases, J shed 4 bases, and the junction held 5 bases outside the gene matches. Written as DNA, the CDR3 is TGTGCCAGCAGTTCTAGCGGGGGGGCCGCATACAATGAGCAGTTCTTC. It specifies CASSSSGGAAYNEQFF.

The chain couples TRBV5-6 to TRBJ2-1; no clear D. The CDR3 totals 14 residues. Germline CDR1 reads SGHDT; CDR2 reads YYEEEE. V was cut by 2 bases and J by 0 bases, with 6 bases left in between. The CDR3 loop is CASSFRSSYNEQFF. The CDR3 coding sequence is TGTGCCAGCAGCTTTAGGAGCTCCTACAATGAGCAGTTCTTC.

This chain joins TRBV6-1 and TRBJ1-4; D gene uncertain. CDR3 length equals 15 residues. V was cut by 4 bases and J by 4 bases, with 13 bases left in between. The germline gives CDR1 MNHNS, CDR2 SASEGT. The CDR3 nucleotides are TGTGCCAGCAGTGCTGTCGGCACTCTTAATGAAAAACTGTTTTTT. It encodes CASSAVGTLNEKLFF.